These 20 T cell receptor beta chains share one sample of origin, sequenced in a study of CD4 T cell repertoires in COVID-19. Antigen-reactive proliferating T cell lines came from CFSE-labeled cells given autologous monocytes and SARS-CoV-2 spike or nucleoprotein. These receptors lack a known antigen. The method was immunoSEQ multiplex PCR; TCRdb's version includes in-frame clones alone and lacks a portion of them. This repertoire shows 400 to 500 clones, roughly 8% found once; its top ten account for 15% to 19%. The source material was central memory CD4+ T cells, cultured in vitro, sampled after recovery from COVID-19. The receptors derive from a human donor who had COVID-19.

This clone is classed as large. The J gene is TRBJ1-2, the V gene TRBV5-1; weak D call: TRBD1 (5 bases). The V gene's germline CDR1 is SGHRS and CDR2 YFSETQ. CDR3 length equals 13 residues. V lost 1 base and J lost 3, with 7 bases in between. The CDR3 spells CASSLKGDYGYTF. The CDR3 region has the DNA TGCGCCAGCAGCTTGAAAGGGGACTATGGCTACACCTTC.

In its sample, this clone ranks as medium-sized. The chain carries TRBV6-5 and TRBJ1-2, with TRBD1 matching 12 bases. Germline V gives CDR1 MNHEY, CDR2 SVGAGI. V lost 5 bases to trimming and J lost 7 bases; unmatched junction nucleotides: 5. This CDR3 region has 14 residues. This CDR3 is CASSPGQGALGYTF. The CDR3 coding sequence is TGTGCCAGCAGTCCGGGACAGGGGGCGCTTGGCTACACCTTC.

This clone is categorized as large. The chain joins TRBV7-2 to TRBJ2-5; possible D gene TRBD1, 6 bases. Germline CDR1 reads SGHTA; CDR2 reads FQGNSA. There are 15 residues in the CDR3. Trimming cost V 5 bases and J 5 bases, with 18 bases left between them. The CDR3 region has the DNA TGTGCCAGCAGCCCCAGAGGCAGGGGCGGGGAGACCCAGTACTTC. Residues: CASSPRGRGGETQYF.

Within the sample, this clone is large. The CDR3 loop reads CASSYSRGSFEQFF. The CDR3 region has the DNA TGTGCCAGCAGTTACTCCCGGGGGTCCTTTGAGCAGTTCTTC. V usage is TRBV6-2 or TRBV6-3 and J usage is TRBJ2-1, with D possibly matching TRBD2 (6 bases). Germline-derived CDR1 and CDR2 are MNHEY and SVGEGT. V lost 0 bases and J 9 bases, leaving 12 bases between the germline ends. The CDR3 runs to 14 residues.

This clone is deemed large. V usage is TRBV9 and J usage is TRBJ2-3, with 9 nucleotides matching TRBD1. CDR3 size: 19 residues. Germline V gene lookup returns CDR1 SGDLS and CDR2 YYNGEE. J lost 2 bases, V lost 4 bases, and 17 bases had no gene match. CDR3 loop: CASSPRQGGSSPLTDTQYF. CDR3 sequence (DNA): TGTGCCAGCAGCCCTCGACAGGGGGGATCCAGTCCGCTCACAGATACGCAGTATTTT.

By sample share, this clone is large (0.1 to 1%). This chain links TRBV7-2 with TRBJ1-4; D gene uncertain. This CDR3 spans 13 amino acids. V was cut by 4 bases and J by 8 bases, with 11 bases left in between. From germline, CDR1 is SGHTA and CDR2 FQGNSA. CDR3 region: CASSSWSREKLFF. CDR3 in DNA: TGTGCCAGCAGCTCGTGGTCCAGGGAAAAACTGTTTTTT.

In this sample, this clone is large. The chain has TRBV6-5 and TRBJ1-1; D is possibly TRBD1 (6 bases). Trimming removed 5 bases at V and 8 bases at J, with 18 bases between. Germline CDR1 and CDR2: MNHEY and SVGAGI. CDR3 size: 14 residues. This chain's CDR3 is CASSPSQGSLEAFF. In DNA form, the CDR3 reads TGTGCCAGCAGTCCGAGTCAGGGGTCCCTCGAAGCTTTCTTT.

Sample share makes this clone large. The chain recombines TRBV6-2 or TRBV6-3 with TRBJ1-2; D perhaps matches TRBD1 (5 bases). V was clipped by 0 bases and J by 4 bases, with 12 bases between them. This CDR3 is built from 15 residues. Germline V lookup: CDR1 MNHEY, CDR2 SVGEGT. CDR3 protein: CASSYSAGTVYGYTF. The CDR3, as DNA: TGTGCCAGCAGTTACTCGGCCGGGACGGTCTATGGCTACACCTTC.

By proportion, this clone is medium-sized (0.01 to 0.1%). J is TRBJ2-1 and V is TRBV27, with D hard to call. Germline CDR1 reads MNHEY; CDR2 reads SMNVEV (reference sequence). This CDR3 spans 14 amino acids. V lost 2 bases, J lost 4 bases, and 9 bases lay in between. CDR3 residues: CASSLRQAYNEQFF. For the CDR3, the DNA is TGTGCCAGCAGTTTACGCCAGGCGTACAATGAGCAGTTCTTC.

Sample share makes this clone large. The V gene is TRBV9, the J gene TRBJ2-3, with a tentative D call TRBD1 (6 bases). Germline V lookup: CDR1 SGDLS, CDR2 YYNGEE. The CDR3 totals 14 residues. Between the trimmed V and J ends, which lost 1 base and 5 bases, there was a span of 11 bases. The CDR3 region is CASSVTTGRDTQYF. The CDR3 nucleotides are TGTGCCAGCAGCGTAACCACAGGGAGAGATACGCAGTATTTT.

V is TRBV10-3 and J is TRBJ2-5; 9 bases line up with TRBD1. Germline V gene lookup returns CDR1 ENHRY and CDR2 SYGVKD. The CDR3 sequence is 15 residues long. V gave up 4 bases and J gave up 5 bases; unmatched junction bases: 8. The CDR3 region is CAISASGQGMETQYF. The CDR3 DNA reads as TGTGCCATCAGTGCGTCGGGACAGGGAATGGAGACCCAGTACTTC.

This clone is large within its sample. The V call is TRBV3-1 (or the pseudogene TRBV3-2), the J call TRBJ1-2, with D perhaps TRBD1 (5 bases). Between the trimmed V and J ends, which lost 6 bases and 7 bases, there was a span of 12 bases. The CDR3 sequence is 12 residues long. Germline assignment: CDR1 LGHDT and CDR2 YNNKEL (reference sequence). In DNA form, the CDR3 reads TGTGCCAGCAGAGCAGGGTCCTTTGGCTACACCTTC. The encoded protein is CASRAGSFGYTF.

This clone is judged hyperexpanded (1% or more). The J gene is TRBJ2-2, the V gene TRBV6-5; perhaps TRBD1 as D (5 bases). The length of the CDR3 is 15 residues. Germline lookup yields CDR1 MNHEY and CDR2 SVGAGI. Trimming removed 5 bases at V and 0 bases at J, with 10 bases between. The CDR3 bases are TGTGCCAGCAGTACCGGCAGGGCGAACACCGGGGAGCTGTTTTTT. Encoded protein: CASSTGRANTGELFF.

V gene TRBV18 combines with J gene TRBJ1-5, with TRBD1 matching 10 bases. The J segment lost 6 bases and the V segment lost 4 bases, leaving 3 bases of the junction unmatched. CDR3 length: 14 amino acids. Germline V gene sequence: CDR1 KGHSH, CDR2 LQKENI. The CDR3 DNA reads as TGTGCCAGCTCACGAGGGACAGGGGCTCAGCCCCAGCATTTT. Protein: CASSRGTGAQPQHF.

This sequence joins TRBV5-5 and TRBJ2-2, with 9 nucleotides matching TRBD2. This CDR3 is built from 17 residues. J was trimmed by 6 bases and V by 10 bases; bases with no gene match: 19. Per the germline V gene, CDR1 is SGHKS and CDR2 is YYEKEE (reference sequence). Written as DNA, the CDR3 is TGTGCCCGCCGCTGGGGCCCCGCGGGGGGGCCGCCCGGGGAGCTGTTTTTT. Translation: CARRWGPAGGPPGELFF.

This clone is labeled medium-sized. This sequence joins TRBV19 and TRBJ1-1, with a tentative D call TRBD1 (5 bases). Trimming removed 7 bases at V and 11 bases at J, with 14 bases between. The germline CDR1 and CDR2 sequences are LNHDA and SQIVND (reference sequence). The CDR3 totals 11 residues. The CDR3: CASMAGFGAFF. CDR3 DNA: TGTGCCAGTATGGCAGGGTTTGGGGCTTTCTTT.

This chain connects TRBV5-5 to TRBJ2-2, with 9 bases aligning to TRBD2. V dropped 7 bases and J dropped 6; count of bases not matched to a gene: 16. CDR3 length equals 17 residues. The V gene's germline CDR1 is SGHKS and CDR2 YYEKEE (reference sequence). The CDR3 DNA follows: TGTGCCAGCCGCGGGGGCCTCGCGGGGGGGGCGCCCGGGGAGCTGTTTTTT. This encodes CASRGGLAGGAPGELFF.

By sample fraction, this clone is medium-sized. The chain has TRBV6-2 or TRBV6-3 and TRBJ2-5; D might be TRBD2 (6 bases). Germline CDR1 and CDR2: MNHEY and SVGEGT. The V end was cut by 6 bases, the J end by 10 bases, with 18 bases between. CDR3 length: 13 residues. The DNA for the CDR3 is TGTGCCAGCAGCCCCCGGGGGAAGTTGGACCAGTACTTC. Its protein product is CASSPRGKLDQYF.

By sample fraction, this clone is large. Additional DNA sequences in this sample encode the identical CDR3. In DNA form, the CDR3 reads TGCGCCAGCAGCTCAGGGCTTGGCTACACCTTC. It encodes CASSSGLGYTF. This sequence joins TRBV4-1 and TRBJ1-2; possible D gene TRBD1, 5 bases. CDR1 is MGHRA, CDR2 YSYEKL, per germline. The V gene lost 5 bases and the J gene lost 7 bases, with 8 bases spanning the gap. The CDR3 has 11 residues.

This clone is labeled medium-sized. The CDR3 region has the DNA TGTGCCAGCAGCCGCCGAGCGGGAGGGCCAGGGGAGACCCAGTACTTC. This translates into CASSRRAGGPGETQYF. The rearrangement uses TRBV7-6 and TRBJ2-5; 10 bases agree with TRBD2. V lost 5 bases and J lost 5; bases outside the gene matches: 11. Germline V gives CDR1 SGHVS, CDR2 FNYEAQ. This CDR3 region has 16 residues.